This T cell receptor beta chain comes out of a study of vaccination and CD4 T cells after COVID-19. Described treatment: approximately nine-day PBMC culture with coronavirus spike peptide pools or control peptides (ViraFEST assay). Germline CDR1 SGHNT, CDR2 YYREEE (reference sequence). V dropped 4 bases and J dropped 3 bases, with 20 bases sitting between them. CDR3 size: 16 residues. This clonotype was seen a handful of times. Its antigen is undetermined. The Oncomine TCR Beta short-read assay was applied to DNA of cultured CD4+ T cells. TCRdb reprocessed the PCR reads via MiXCR and lists one record per CDR3 protein. The sample consists of about 19,000 distinct CDR3 sequences, 20% to 25% of them appearing once.

The receptor's source is a human donor with COVID-19. The sequencing input was cultured CD4+ T cells from blood. The chain is built from TRBV5-4 and TRBJ2-7; D possibly corresponds to TRBD2 (5 bases). The DNA of the CDR3 is TGTGCCAGCAGCCTGACGCCCCGGACTGATTACTACGAGCAGTACTTC. It yields the protein CASSLTPRTDYYEQYF.